The sequence of this T cell receptor (beta chain) was determined in a study of T cells in Graves' hyperthyroidism and ophthalmopathy. Trimming left V 5 bases short and J 3 bases short, with 13 bases between. Germline lookup yields CDR1 MNHEY and CDR2 SVGEGT. CDR3 length: 15 amino acids. RNA transcripts gave rise to amplified TCR beta CDR3 regions. The HTBI primer set was used in a first-round RT-PCR of the TCR CDR3. MiXCR, applied by TCRdb to the multiplex PCR reads, yields one record per CDR3 protein. The sample consists of over 250,000 distinct CDR3 sequences, roughly 13% of them appearing once. The chain couples TRBV6-2 or TRBV6-3 to TRBJ2-2; D possibly corresponds to TRBD1 (6 bases). Sequenced: blood. The sequence was obtained from a woman between 40 and 50 years old with Graves' ophthalmopathy. Here the CDR3 DNA reads TGTGCCAGCAGTATGGGACAAACGCACACCGGGGAGCTGTTTTTT. Translation: CASSMGQTHTGELFF.